The following is a TCR beta chain sequence with its context. The antigen remains undetermined. The libraries were made with immunoSEQ v3. This table comes from immunoSEQ multiplex PCR, and its TCRdb copy is limited to in-frame clones, with some not included. This table has 57,000 or so clones, roughly 84% appearing once. Looked up from germline, CDR1 is KGHDR and CDR2 is SFDVKD. Trimming removed 5 bases from V and 7 bases from J, with 4 bases in between. The CDR3 contains 11 residues. Time point in this sample: pre-treatment sample, taken before nivolumab and TIL therapy. The source of the sample is a study of TIL therapy for anti-PD-1-resistant metastatic lung cancer. General study findings and limits: The baseline peripheral repertoire was partially replaced by infused TIL clonotypes that later decayed.

This clonotype was sampled from a person aged 25-80 years with non-small cell lung cancer. This chain uses TRBV24-1 with TRBJ2-2; unclear D gene. Material: blood, obtained at baseline. In nucleotides, the CDR3 is TGTGCCACCAGTGTAGGCGGGGAGCTGTTTTTT. This translates into CATSVGGELFF.